This T cell receptor beta chain originates from a study of CD8+CD57+ T cells in acquired aplastic anemia. Patients picked for sequencing had shown CD8+CD57+ cell expansion detected by flow cytometry. Every patient was diagnosed with severe acquired aplastic anemia. TCR beta VDJ and CDR3 profiles were obtained from a genomic DNA template. TCRdb re-analysed the reads in MiXCR, keeping a single row per CDR3 protein. The repertoire holds about 470,000 distinct CDR3 sequences, under 40% seen once, with approximately 0.82% in the top ten. CDR1 and CDR2 from the germline V gene are SGHRS and YFSETQ. V was trimmed by 1 base and J by 6 bases, leaving 7 bases between them. The CDR3 contains 12 residues.

The V gene is TRBV5-1, the J gene TRBJ1-1; D not resolved. The material sequenced was sorted CD4+, CD8+, or CD8+CD57+ T cells (not recorded which) from PBMCs. The receptor was derived from a human donor with aplastic anemia. CDR3 region: CASSLTGAEAFF. The CDR3, as DNA: TGCGCCAGCAGCTTGACTGGGGCTGAAGCTTTCTTT.